This TCR beta chain was identified in a study of blood T cells in healthy people across ages. Broader study findings: A roughly linear fall in TCR beta diversity per million T cells was seen with increasing age.

RNA extraction gave at least 5.5 micrograms of total RNA per sample. Together with a sample-barcoded 5' primer, a J-beta primer mix was included in a second PCR lasting 7 to 11 cycles. The authors tagged each cDNA molecule using a template-switch adaptor with 12 random nucleotides. A single record per CDR3 protein comes from TCRdb applying MiXCR to the 5' RACE reads. Among about 680,000 distinct CDR3 sequences, 45% to 50% were seen once, and the ten largest hold 30% to 35%. The CDR3 totals 14 residues. Germline trimming cut 5 bases from V and 5 bases from J; bases unmatched to any gene: 7. Germline loops: CDR1 SGHTA, CDR2 FQGNSA. This clonotype was found a few times. Antigen: not known.

This TCR was recovered from a woman aged 55-70 years in good health. What was sequenced was blood. The V call is TRBV7-2, the J call TRBJ2-3, with 7 bases aligning to TRBD2. CDR3: CASSLVSGGDTQYF. CDR3 DNA: TGTGCCAGCAGCCTCGTTTCGGGGGGAGATACGCAGTATTTT.